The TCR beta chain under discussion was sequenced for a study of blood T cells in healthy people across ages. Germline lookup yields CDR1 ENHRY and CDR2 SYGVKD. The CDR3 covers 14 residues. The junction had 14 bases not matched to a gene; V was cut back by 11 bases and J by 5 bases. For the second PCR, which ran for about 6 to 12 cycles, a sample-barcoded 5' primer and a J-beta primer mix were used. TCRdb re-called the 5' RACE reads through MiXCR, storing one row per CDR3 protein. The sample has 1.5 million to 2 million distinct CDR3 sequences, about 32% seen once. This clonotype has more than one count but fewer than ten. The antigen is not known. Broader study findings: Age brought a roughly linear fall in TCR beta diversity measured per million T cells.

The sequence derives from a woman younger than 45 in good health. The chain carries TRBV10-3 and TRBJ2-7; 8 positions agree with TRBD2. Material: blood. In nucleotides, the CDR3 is TGTGCCTCAAGGCGGGGGGCCCAAGGTGACGAGCAGTACTTC. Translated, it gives CASRRGAQGDEQYF.